The rows below give T cell receptor beta chains drawn from one sample of a study of shared clonotypes between healthy human individuals. Data came from immunoSEQ multiplex PCR; TCRdb stores just in-frame clones and leaves some out. The sample carries around 1.4 million clones, less than 99% recorded once. The sequencing sample was made of naive CD4+ T cells sorted from blood. The receptors here all came from a young man in good health. Both conserved end residues are part of each CDR3. Each record gives: CDR3 protein, CDR3 length, J gene, V gene.

cdr3_aa: CAWRKAVNSYEQYF
cdr3_length: 14
j_call: TRBJ2-7
v_call: TRBV30

cdr3_aa: CASSQTSAGGYEQYF
cdr3_length: 15
j_call: TRBJ2-7
v_call: TRBV4-2

cdr3_aa: CASTDEGSTEAFF
cdr3_length: 13
j_call: TRBJ1-1
v_call: TRBV7-9

cdr3_aa: CATRQGMIISGANVLTF
cdr3_length: 17
j_call: TRBJ2-6
v_call: TRBV15

cdr3_aa: CASSLSLAGLTGELFF
cdr3_length: 16
j_call: TRBJ2-2
v_call: TRBV7-7

cdr3_aa: CASSPLGLSVNYGYTF
cdr3_length: 16
j_call: TRBJ1-2
v_call: TRBV5-1

cdr3_aa: CASSVGSGYTF
cdr3_length: 11
j_call: TRBJ1-2
v_call: TRBV6-1

cdr3_aa: CASSQGLAGMNEQFF
cdr3_length: 15
j_call: TRBJ2-1
v_call: TRBV5-1

cdr3_aa: CASSLADGNIYGYTF
cdr3_length: 15
j_call: TRBJ1-2
v_call: TRBV5-1

cdr3_aa: CASSVGQVTGELFF
cdr3_length: 14
j_call: TRBJ2-2
v_call: TRBV18

cdr3_aa: CASRRDLPYEQYF
cdr3_length: 13
j_call: TRBJ2-7
v_call: TRBV28

cdr3_aa: CASRPGQGGHEQYF
cdr3_length: 14
j_call: TRBJ2-7
v_call: TRBV6-5

cdr3_aa: CAWSYVRGTVSYNEQFF
cdr3_length: 17
j_call: TRBJ2-1
v_call: TRBV30

cdr3_aa: CASSFTPGTSGRPYEQYF
cdr3_length: 18
j_call: TRBJ2-7
v_call: TRBV27

cdr3_aa: CASSQLTIGTFF
cdr3_length: 12
j_call: TRBJ1-1
v_call: TRBV23-1

cdr3_aa: CSVEGTVGANVYGYTF
cdr3_length: 16
j_call: TRBJ1-2
v_call: TRBV29-1

cdr3_aa: CASSLGASGSYEQYF
cdr3_length: 15
j_call: TRBJ2-7
v_call: TRBV27

cdr3_aa: CASNRTPTGTGSEQYF
cdr3_length: 16
j_call: TRBJ2-7
v_call: TRBV5-1

cdr3_aa: CASSLSGEQYF
cdr3_length: 11
j_call: TRBJ2-7
v_call: TRBV11-2

cdr3_aa: CASSATQGALTEAFF
cdr3_length: 15
j_call: TRBJ1-1
v_call: TRBV18

cdr3_aa: CASSLGNPYEQYF
cdr3_length: 13
j_call: TRBJ2-7
v_call: TRBV28

cdr3_aa: CASSLMDSRLNEQFF
cdr3_length: 15
j_call: TRBJ2-1
v_call: TRBV7-3

cdr3_aa: CASSSTGLLSREQYF
cdr3_length: 15
j_call: TRBJ2-7
v_call: TRBV5-1

cdr3_aa: CASSPAGTSGKYF
cdr3_length: 13
j_call: TRBJ2-7
v_call: TRBV18

cdr3_aa: CASSPIGEDQPQHF
cdr3_length: 14
j_call: TRBJ1-5
v_call: TRBV18

cdr3_aa: CASSDRGTSGRSYNEQFF
cdr3_length: 18
j_call: TRBJ2-1
v_call: TRBV7-8

cdr3_aa: CASSFYSSGRMKEQYF
cdr3_length: 16
j_call: TRBJ2-7
v_call: TRBV27

cdr3_aa: CASSFRLSRQLGDEQFF
cdr3_length: 17
j_call: TRBJ2-1
v_call: TRBV11-2

cdr3_aa: CASSLETTQDTQYF
cdr3_length: 14
j_call: TRBJ2-3
v_call: TRBV5-1

cdr3_aa: CASSLGQGDEAFF
cdr3_length: 13
j_call: TRBJ1-1
v_call: TRBV5-1

cdr3_aa: CASSPGQGKAYEQYF
cdr3_length: 15
j_call: TRBJ2-7
v_call: TRBV27

cdr3_aa: CASSLRLAGRYEQYF
cdr3_length: 15
j_call: TRBJ2-7
v_call: TRBV18

cdr3_aa: CSAAGQTNTEAFF
cdr3_length: 13
j_call: TRBJ1-1
v_call: TRBV29-1

cdr3_aa: CASSLVASGKDEQYF
cdr3_length: 15
j_call: TRBJ2-7
v_call: TRBV7-9

cdr3_aa: CASSLGTGGETQYF
cdr3_length: 14
j_call: TRBJ2-5
v_call: TRBV7-6

cdr3_aa: CASSTWGRATSYEQYF
cdr3_length: 16
j_call: TRBJ2-7
v_call: TRBV5-5

cdr3_aa: CASGATGFVNQPQHF
cdr3_length: 15
j_call: TRBJ1-5
v_call: TRBV28

cdr3_aa: CASNGGTNTGELFF
cdr3_length: 14
j_call: TRBJ2-2
v_call: TRBV9

cdr3_aa: CASSGLAGTVEDTQYF
cdr3_length: 16
j_call: TRBJ2-3
v_call: TRBV14

cdr3_aa: CASSFASGVSFF
cdr3_length: 12
j_call: TRBJ2-1
v_call: TRBV7-9